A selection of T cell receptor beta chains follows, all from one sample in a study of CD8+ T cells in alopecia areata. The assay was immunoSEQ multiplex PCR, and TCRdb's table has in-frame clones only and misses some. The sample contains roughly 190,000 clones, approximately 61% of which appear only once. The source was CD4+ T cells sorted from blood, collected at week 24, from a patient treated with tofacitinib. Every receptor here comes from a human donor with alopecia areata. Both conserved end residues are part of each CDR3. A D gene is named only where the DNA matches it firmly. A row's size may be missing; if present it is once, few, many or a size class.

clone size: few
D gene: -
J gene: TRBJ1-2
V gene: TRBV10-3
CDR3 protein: CAISKEQGWDYGYTF
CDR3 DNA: TGTGCCATCAGTAAAGAACAGGGCTGGGACTATGGCTACACCTTC

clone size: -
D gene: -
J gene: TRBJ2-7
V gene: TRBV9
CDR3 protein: CASSRGSFPSPYEQYF
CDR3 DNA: TGTGCCAGCAGCAGAGGAAGTTTCCCAAGCCCCTACGAGCAGTACTTC

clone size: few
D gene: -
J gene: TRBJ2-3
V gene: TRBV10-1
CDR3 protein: CASSVGTDTQYF
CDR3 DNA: TGCGCCAGCAGTGTTGGCACAGATACGCAGTATTTT

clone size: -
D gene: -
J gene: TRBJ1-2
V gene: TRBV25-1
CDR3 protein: CASTGVGYGYTF
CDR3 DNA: TGTGCCAGCACAGGGGTTGGCTATGGCTACACCTTC

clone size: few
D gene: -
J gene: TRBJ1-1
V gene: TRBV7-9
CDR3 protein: CASSFAGDNTEAFF
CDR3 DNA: TGTGCCAGCAGCTTTGCAGGGGATAACACTGAAGCTTTCTTT

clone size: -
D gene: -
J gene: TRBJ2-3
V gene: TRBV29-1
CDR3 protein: CSVLESRTDTQYF
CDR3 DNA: TGCAGCGTATTGGAGTCCAGAACAGATACGCAGTATTTT

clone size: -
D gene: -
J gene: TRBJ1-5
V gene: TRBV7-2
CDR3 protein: CASSLETQPQHF
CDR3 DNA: TGTGCCAGCAGCTTAGAGACTCAGCCCCAGCATTTT

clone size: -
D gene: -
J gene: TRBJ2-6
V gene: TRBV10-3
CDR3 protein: CAISESSGANVLTF
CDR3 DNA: TGTGCCATCAGTGAGAGCTCTGGGGCCAACGTCCTGACTTTC

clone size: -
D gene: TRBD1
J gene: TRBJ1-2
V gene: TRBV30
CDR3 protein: CAWSTTGGQGGYTF
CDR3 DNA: TGTGCCTGGAGTACTACAGGGGGCCAAGGTGGCTACACCTTC

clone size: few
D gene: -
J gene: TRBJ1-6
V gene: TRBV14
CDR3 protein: CASSQIRDSPLHF
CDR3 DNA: TGTGCCAGCAGCCAAATACGGGATTCACCCCTCCACTTT

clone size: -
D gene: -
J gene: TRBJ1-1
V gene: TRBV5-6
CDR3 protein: CASSNTGRSEAFF
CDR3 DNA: TGTGCCAGCAGCAATACAGGGAGGAGTGAAGCTTTCTTT

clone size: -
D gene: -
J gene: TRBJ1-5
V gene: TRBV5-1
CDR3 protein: CASSERRTDYSNQPQHF
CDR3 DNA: TGCGCCAGCAGCGAAAGGCGGACGGATTATAGCAATCAGCCCCAGCATTTT

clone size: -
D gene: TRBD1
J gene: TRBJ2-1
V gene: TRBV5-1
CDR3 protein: CASSSGTGGWNEQFF
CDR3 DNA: TGCGCCAGCAGCTCCGGGACAGGGGGTTGGAATGAGCAGTTCTTC

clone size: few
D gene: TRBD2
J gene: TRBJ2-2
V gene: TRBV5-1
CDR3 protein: CASSLGTSTGELFF
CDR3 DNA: TGCGCCAGCAGCTTGGGGACTAGCACCGGGGAGCTGTTTTTT

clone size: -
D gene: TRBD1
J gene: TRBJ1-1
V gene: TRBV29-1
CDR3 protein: CSAPVRGRTEAFF
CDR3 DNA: TGCAGCGCTCCGGTCAGGGGGAGGACTGAAGCTTTCTTT

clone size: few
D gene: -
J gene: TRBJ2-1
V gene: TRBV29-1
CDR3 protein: CSGTNNEQFF
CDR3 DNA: TGCAGCGGTACGAACAATGAGCAGTTCTTC

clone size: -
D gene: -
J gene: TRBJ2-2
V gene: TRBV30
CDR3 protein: CAWSVHSVNIPGELFF
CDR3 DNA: TGTGCCTGGAGTGTACATTCCGTGAATATTCCCGGGGAGCTGTTTTTT

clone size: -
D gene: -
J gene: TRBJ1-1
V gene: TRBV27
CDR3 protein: CASSLSGQMNTEAFF
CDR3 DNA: TGTGCCAGCAGTTTATCCGGGCAAATGAACACTGAAGCTTTCTTT

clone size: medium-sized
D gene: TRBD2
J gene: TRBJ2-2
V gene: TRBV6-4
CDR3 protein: CASSPTSGGTGELFF
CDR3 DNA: TGTGCCAGCAGTCCTACTAGCGGGGGCACCGGGGAGCTGTTTTTT

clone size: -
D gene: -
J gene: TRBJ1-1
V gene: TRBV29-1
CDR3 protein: CSGGTARGGAFF
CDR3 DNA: TGCAGCGGTGGGACCGCCCGGGGTGGAGCTTTCTTT

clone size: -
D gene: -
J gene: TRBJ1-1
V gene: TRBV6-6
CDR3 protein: CASSYARGGNTEAFF
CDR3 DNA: TGTGCCAGCAGTTACGCCCGCGGGGGGAACACTGAAGCTTTCTTT

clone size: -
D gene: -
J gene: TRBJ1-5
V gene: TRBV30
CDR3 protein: CAWGRARSQPQHF
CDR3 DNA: TGTGCCTGGGGACGGGCTAGGAGTCAGCCCCAGCATTTT

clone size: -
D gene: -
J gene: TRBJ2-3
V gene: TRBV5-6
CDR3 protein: CASSLGQSSTDTQYF
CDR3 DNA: TGTGCCAGCAGCTTGGGACAGTCTAGCACAGATACGCAGTATTTT

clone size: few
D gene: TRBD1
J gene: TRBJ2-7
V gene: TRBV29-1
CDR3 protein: CSVVLDRGQYEQYF
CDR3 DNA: TGCAGCGTTGTTTTGGACAGGGGACAATACGAGCAGTACTTC

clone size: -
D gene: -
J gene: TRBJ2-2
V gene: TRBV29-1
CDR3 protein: CSVGTTGELFF
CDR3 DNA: TGCAGCGTCGGTACCACCGGGGAGCTGTTTTTT

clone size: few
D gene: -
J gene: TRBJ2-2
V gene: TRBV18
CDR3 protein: CASSPPEVSVNTGELFF
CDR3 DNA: TGTGCCAGCTCACCACCGGAGGTATCCGTGAACACCGGGGAGCTGTTTTTT

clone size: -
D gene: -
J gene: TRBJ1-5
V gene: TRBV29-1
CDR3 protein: CSVSPAGSNQPQHF
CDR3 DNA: TGCAGCGTTAGTCCGGCGGGGAGCAATCAGCCCCAGCATTTT

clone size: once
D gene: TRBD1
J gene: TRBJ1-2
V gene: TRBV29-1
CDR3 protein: CSVADRVYGYTF
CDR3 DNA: TGCAGCGTTGCTGACAGGGTTTATGGCTACACCTTC

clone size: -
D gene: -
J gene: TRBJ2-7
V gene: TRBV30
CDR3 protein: CASRSVGDNEQYF
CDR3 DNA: TGTGCCTCCAGAAGCGTAGGGGACAACGAGCAGTACTTC

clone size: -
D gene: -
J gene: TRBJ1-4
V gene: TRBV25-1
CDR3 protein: CASSTGYDEKLFF
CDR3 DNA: TGTGCCAGCAGTACAGGGTACGATGAAAAACTGTTTTTT

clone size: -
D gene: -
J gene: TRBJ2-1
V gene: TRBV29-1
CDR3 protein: CSARLNRDNEQFF
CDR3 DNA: TGCAGCGCCAGACTCAATCGAGACAATGAGCAGTTCTTC

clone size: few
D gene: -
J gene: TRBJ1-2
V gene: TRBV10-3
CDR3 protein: CATTLVQGYGYTF
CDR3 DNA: TGTGCCACCACTTTGGTTCAAGGGTATGGCTACACCTTC

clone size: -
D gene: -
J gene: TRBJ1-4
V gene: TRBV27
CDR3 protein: CASSSGSILIEKLFF
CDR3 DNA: TGTGCCAGCAGTTCGGGGAGTATCTTGATTGAAAAACTGTTTTTT

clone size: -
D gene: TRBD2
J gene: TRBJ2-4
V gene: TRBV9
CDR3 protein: CASSGTGLANIQYF
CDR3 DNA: TGTGCCAGCAGCGGAACGGGACTAGCAAACATTCAGTACTTC

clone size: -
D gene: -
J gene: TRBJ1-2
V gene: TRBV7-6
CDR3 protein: CASSPARGGYTF
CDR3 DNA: TGTGCCAGCAGCCCCGCGAGGGGTGGCTACACCTTC

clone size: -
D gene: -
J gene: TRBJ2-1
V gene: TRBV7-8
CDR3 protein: CASSLGGVNGNEQFF
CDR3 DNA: TGTGCCAGCAGCTTAGGAGGGGTAAATGGGAATGAGCAGTTCTTC

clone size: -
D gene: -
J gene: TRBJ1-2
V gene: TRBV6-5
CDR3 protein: CASSRDNPFYGYTF
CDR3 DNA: TGTGCCAGCAGCCGGGACAACCCCTTCTATGGCTACACCTTC

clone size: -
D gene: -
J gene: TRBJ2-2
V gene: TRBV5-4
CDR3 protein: CASSLDRTNTGELFF
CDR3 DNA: TGTGCCAGCAGCCTAGACAGGACGAACACCGGGGAGCTGTTTTTT

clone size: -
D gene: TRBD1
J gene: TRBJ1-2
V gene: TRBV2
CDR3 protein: CASSGGTGHGYTF
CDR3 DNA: TGTGCCAGCAGTGGAGGGACAGGGCACGGCTACACCTTC

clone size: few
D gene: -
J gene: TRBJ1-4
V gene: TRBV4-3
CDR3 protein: CASSQVTNEKLFF
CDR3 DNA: TGCGCCAGCAGCCAAGTTACTAATGAAAAACTGTTTTTT

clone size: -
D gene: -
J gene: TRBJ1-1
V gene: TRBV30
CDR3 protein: CAWSKPQGSTEAFF
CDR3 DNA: TGTGCCTGGAGTAAGCCACAGGGATCCACTGAAGCTTTCTTT

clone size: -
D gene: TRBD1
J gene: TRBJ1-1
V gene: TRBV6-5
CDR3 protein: CASRGQGSAFF
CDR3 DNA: TGTGCCAGCAGAGGACAGGGGTCGGCTTTCTTT

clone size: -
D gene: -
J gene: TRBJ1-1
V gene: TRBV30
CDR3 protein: CAWSTSHRKFF
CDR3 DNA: TGTGCCTGGAGTACCAGTCATCGGAAGTTCTTT

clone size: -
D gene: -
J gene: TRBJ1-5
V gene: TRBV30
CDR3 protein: CAWSDGRTYNQPQHF
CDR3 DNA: TGTGCCTGGAGTGACGGCCGAACCTACAATCAGCCCCAGCATTTT

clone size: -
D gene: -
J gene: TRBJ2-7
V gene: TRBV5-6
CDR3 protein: CASSSPQGNEQYF
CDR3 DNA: TGTGCCAGCAGCTCACCACAGGGAAACGAGCAGTACTTC

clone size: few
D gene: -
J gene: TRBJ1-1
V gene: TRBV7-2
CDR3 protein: CASSLFRADTEAFF
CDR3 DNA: TGTGCCAGCAGCTTATTTCGGGCAGACACTGAAGCTTTCTTT

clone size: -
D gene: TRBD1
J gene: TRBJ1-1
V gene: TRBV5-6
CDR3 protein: CASSPRDRNLNTEAFF
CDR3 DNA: TGTGCCAGCAGCCCCCGGGACAGGAATCTGAACACTGAAGCTTTCTTT

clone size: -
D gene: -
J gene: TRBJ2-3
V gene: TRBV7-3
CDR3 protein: CASSPSGVDTQYF
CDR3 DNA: TGTGCCAGCAGCCCCAGTGGTGTGGATACGCAGTATTTT